Each of the 29 T cell receptor beta chains below was sequenced from the same sample in a study of naive and memory T cell subsets. Two oligonucleotides, mixed equimolar, formed the beta constant-region primer covering TRBC1 and TRBC2. Ligated cDNA was amplified by four rounds of PCR with nested alpha and beta constant-region primers and SP2. TCRdb itself ran the UMI-ligation and nested PCR reads through MiXCR, one entry per CDR3 protein. The sample yields some 110,000 distinct CDR3 sequences, over 30% seen once. Specimen: central memory CD4+ T cells from blood. The receptors stem from a human donor in good health.

The chain is built from TRBV6-5 and TRBJ1-5, with 7 nucleotides matching TRBD1. There are 14 residues in the CDR3. Germline CDR1 MNHEY, CDR2 SVGAGI. Trimming cost V 6 bases and J 5 bases; bases outside gene matches: 7. CDR3 nucleotide sequence: TGTGCCAGCAGCCGACAGGGTGGGGATCAGCCCCAGCATTTT. Translated: CASSRQGGDQPQHF.

This clonotype was observed a handful of times. This chain links TRBV7-2 with TRBJ2-5, with 8 bases aligning to TRBD1. The CDR3 is 14 amino acids. The J segment lost 3 bases and the V segment lost 3 bases, leaving 3 bases of the junction unmatched. Germline CDR1 is SGHTA and CDR2 is FQGNSA. The CDR3 DNA sequence: TGTGCCAGCAGCTTTCAGGGGGCCAAAGAGACCCAGTACTTC. This translates into CASSFQGAKETQYF. Using reference TRBV7-2 and TRBJ2-5 for the parts outside the CDR3, the full variable domain is GAGVSQSPSNKVTEKGKDVELRCDPISGHTALYWYRQSLGQGLEFLIYFQGNSAPDKSGLPSDRFSAERTGGSVSTLTIQRTQQEDSAVYLCASSFQGAKETQYFGPGTRLLVL.

The sample holds a few counts of this clonotype. The chain links TRBV20-1 to TRBJ2-3, with D possibly being TRBD1 (6 bases). The CDR3 sequence is 14 residues long. V lost 7 bases, J lost 3 bases, and 17 bases lay in between. Germline lookup yields CDR1 DFQATT and CDR2 SNEGSKA (reference sequence). The CDR3 reads CSVPKGGGTDTQYF. Here the CDR3 DNA reads TGCAGTGTCCCTAAAGGGGGTGGGACAGATACGCAGTATTTT.

The chain joins TRBV5-1 to TRBJ2-1; TRBD1 agrees at 7 bases. V was pared by 3 bases and J by 9 bases, with 9 bases of the junction left unmatched. The CDR3 length is 14 residues. In germline, CDR1 is SGHRS, CDR2 YFSETQ. The DNA of the CDR3 is TGCGCCAGCAGCTCCTCACAGGGGATTGGTGAGCAGTTCTTC. Amino acids: CASSSSQGIGEQFF.

This clonotype was seen a handful of times. The DNA is left out, because the CDR3 cannot be placed on it with certainty; the CDR3 is given as TCRdb lists it. The genes are TRBV29-1 and TRBJ1-1; the table names TRBD1, a call not compared with the DNA. CDR1 SQVTM and CDR2 ANQGSEA come from the germline V gene. The CDR3 has 13 residues if both end residues are counted. CDR3 residues: CSVAGGTVRLIFF.

The chain is built from TRBV19 and TRBJ2-5, with 7 bases identical to TRBD1. The germline CDR1 and CDR2 sequences are LNHDA and SQIVND (reference sequence). V was clipped by 10 bases and J by 0 bases; unmatched bases: 11. This CDR3 is 15 amino acids long. In DNA, the CDR3 is TGTGCCACCTCCCCGGGACAGAAGTACCAAGAGACCCAGTACTTC. Protein: CATSPGQKYQETQYF.

The chain employs TRBV5-1 and TRBJ1-1; D is undetermined. The CDR3 is made up of 14 amino acids. CDR1 is SGHRS and CDR2 is YFSETQ in the germline V gene. V lost 4 bases and J lost 1, with 11 bases in between. The CDR3 coding sequence is TGCGCCAGCAGCCGGTCAACAGAGAACACTGAAGCTTTCTTT. It is translated as CASSRSTENTEAFF. The whole variable domain, remainder taken from reference TRBV5-1 and TRBJ1-1, is KAGVTQTPRYLIKTRGQQVTLSCSPISGHRSVSWYQQTPGQGLQFLFEYFSETQRNKGNFPGRFSGRQFSNSRSEMNVSTLELGDSALYLCASSRSTENTEAFFGQGTRLTVV.

The J gene is TRBJ2-1, the V gene TRBV28; 8 nucleotides align to TRBD2. Germline V gene data show CDR1 as MDHEN and CDR2 as SYDVKM. The CDR3 is made up of 14 amino acids. J lost 5 bases, V lost 3 bases, and 3 bases had no gene match. The CDR3: CASSFAGGDNEQFF. DNA of the CDR3: TGTGCCAGCAGTTTCGCGGGAGGTGACAATGAGCAGTTCTTC.

This clonotype was detected many times. V gene TRBV6-1 combines with J gene TRBJ2-3, with D uncertain. V was clipped by 7 bases and J by 0 bases, with 8 bases between them. This CDR3 has 13 residues. In germline, CDR1 is MNHNS, CDR2 SASEGT. The CDR3 coding sequence is TGTGCCAGCATCATGGCGAGCACAGATACGCAGTATTTT. The encoded protein is CASIMASTDTQYF.

This clonotype was seen only a few times. The rearrangement uses TRBV20-1 and TRBJ1-5, with D tentatively TRBD1 (6 bases). V gave up 2 bases and J gave up 6 bases, with 14 bases separating them. Germline V CDR1 and CDR2: DFQATT, SNEGSKA (reference sequence). This CDR3 comprises 14 residues. CDR3 amino acids: CSARYPGEGQPQHF. In DNA, the CDR3 is TGCAGTGCTAGATACCCAGGGGAGGGTCAGCCCCAGCATTTT.

The sample holds a few counts of this clonotype. V gene TRBV10-3 combines with J gene TRBJ2-3; TRBD2 agrees at 8 bases. This CDR3 has 15 amino acids. V lost 4 bases to trimming and J lost 2 bases; unmatched junction nucleotides: 5. Germline V lookup: CDR1 ENHRY, CDR2 SYGVKD. The CDR3 region has the DNA TGTGCCATCAGTGCGGCGGGAGGAAACACAGATACGCAGTATTTT. Translated, it gives CAISAAGGNTDTQYF.

This clonotype turned up a few times. This sequence joins TRBV20-1 and TRBJ1-5; 7 nucleotides align to TRBD1. V lost 5 bases, J lost 3 bases, and 4 bases stayed unmatched. The CDR3 extends over 13 amino acids. Germline values: CDR1 DFQATT, CDR2 SNEGSKA (reference sequence). CDR3 sequence: CSAVGQPNQPQHF. The CDR3 bases are TGCAGTGCTGTGGGACAGCCCAATCAGCCCCAGCATTTT.

The rearrangement links TRBV6-2 or TRBV6-3 to TRBJ1-1; D gene uncertain. V lost 7 bases and J lost 1, with 10 bases in between. Germline-derived CDR1 and CDR2 are MNHEY and SVGEGT. There are 13 residues in the CDR3. Written as DNA, the CDR3 is TGTGCCAGCAAATCACAGCGGAACACTGAAGCTTTCTTT. As protein: CASKSQRNTEAFF.

A few counts support this clonotype. J is TRBJ2-1 and V is TRBV7-2; D remains ambiguous. The CDR3 extends over 13 amino acids. Trimming stripped 5 bases from V and 6 bases from J, with 11 bases between. From germline, CDR1 is SGHTA and CDR2 FQGNSA. The CDR3 sequence: CASSKPVGNEQFF. Here the CDR3 DNA reads TGTGCCAGCAGCAAACCGGTCGGCAATGAGCAGTTCTTC.

The gene calls are TRBV9 and TRBJ2-2; tentatively, D is TRBD1 or TRBD2 (6 bases each). The CDR3 totals 15 residues. The V end lost 4 bases, the J end lost 1 base, and 11 bases lay between the germline ends. Germline CDR1 SGDLS, CDR2 YYNGEE. This CDR3 reads CASSRGEMNTGELFF. Written as DNA, the CDR3 is TGTGCCAGCAGCAGGGGGGAAATGAACACCGGGGAGCTGTTTTTT.

The chain recombines TRBV20-1 with TRBJ2-1; D call uncertain. Deletions cut 1 base from V and 7 bases from J, with 11 bases between. This CDR3 spans 13 amino acids. CDR1 is DFQATT, CDR2 SNEGSKA, per germline (reference sequence). The CDR3 nucleotides are TGCAGTGCTAGAGTCTCTCGAAGAAATGAGCAGTTCTTC. It codes for CSARVSRRNEQFF.

The chain couples TRBV19 to TRBJ1-3, with D uncertain. Trimming removed 7 bases from V and 3 bases from J, with 13 bases in between. The CDR3 length is 14 residues. Germline values: CDR1 LNHDA, CDR2 SQIVND (reference sequence). In DNA form, the CDR3 reads TGTGCCAGTAAAATCGGAACGGATGGAAACACCATATATTTT. This encodes CASKIGTDGNTIYF. The whole variable domain, filled in from reference TRBV19 and TRBJ1-3, reads DGGITQSPKYLFRKEGQNVTLSCEQNLNHDAMYWYRQDPGQGLRLIYYSQIVNDFQKGDIAEGYSVSREKKESFPLTVTSAQKNPTAFYLCASKIGTDGNTIYFGEGSWLTVV.

The CDR3 DNA reads TGTGCCAGCAGCCGGGACTTTGACAATGAGCAGTTCTTC. It specifies CASSRDFDNEQFF. The chain carries TRBV5-6 and TRBJ2-1; D is possibly TRBD2 (6 bases). Germline V lookup: CDR1 SGHDT, CDR2 YYEEEE. Trimming removed 4 bases at V and 5 bases at J, with 10 bases between. This CDR3 region has 13 residues.

This clonotype has only a few counts. This CDR3 reads CASSLPGVGTGELFF. In DNA, the CDR3 is TGTGCCAGCAGTTTACCGGGCGTCGGCACCGGGGAGCTGTTTTTT. This chain connects TRBV28 to TRBJ2-2; unclear D gene. V lost 2 bases, J lost 4 bases, and 11 bases lay in between. This CDR3 is 15 amino acids long. CDR1 is MDHEN, CDR2 SYDVKM, per germline.

The chain links TRBV19 to TRBJ2-7; 13 bases are a match to TRBD2. Germline V gene lookup returns CDR1 LNHDA and CDR2 SQIVND (reference sequence). This CDR3 has 16 amino acids. V dropped 3 bases and J dropped 4; count of bases not matched to a gene: 6. In DNA form, the CDR3 reads TGTGCCAGTAGTATCCTCTGGACTAGCGGGAGTTACGAGCAGTACTTC. This translates into CASSILWTSGSYEQYF. The full variable domain, with the rest looked up from reference TRBV19 and TRBJ2-7, is DGGITQSPKYLFRKEGQNVTLSCEQNLNHDAMYWYRQDPGQGLRLIYYSQIVNDFQKGDIAEGYSVSREKKESFPLTVTSAQKNPTAFYLCASSILWTSGSYEQYFGPGTRLTVT.

This clonotype was found a few times. The CDR3 protein is CAISESTSNQPQHF. CDR3 in DNA: TGTGCCATCAGTGAGTCGACTAGCAATCAGCCCCAGCATTTT. V is TRBV10-3 and J is TRBJ1-5; D is unresolved. CDR1 ENHRY and CDR2 SYGVKD come from the germline V gene. The CDR3 is 14 amino acids. V shed 0 bases and J shed 0 bases, with 3 bases lying between them.

The chain joins TRBV5-5 to TRBJ2-3, with a possible D match to TRBD1 (5 bases). Germline V CDR1 and CDR2: SGHKS, YYEKEE (reference sequence). This CDR3 comprises 14 residues. V shed 4 bases and J shed 7 bases, with 16 bases lying between them. CDR3 in DNA: TGTGCCAGCAGCCGGTTACAGGAAGTATATACGCAGTATTTT. It is translated as CASSRLQEVYTQYF.

This sequence joins TRBV28 and TRBJ2-2; a possible D gene is TRBD1 (5 bases). Deletions cut 3 bases from V and 10 bases from J, with 18 bases between. From germline, CDR1 is MDHEN and CDR2 SYDVKM. The length of the CDR3 is 15 residues. DNA for the CDR3: TGTGCCAGCAGTTTTGTGATGGGCAGGGCTAAGGAGCTGTTTTTT. Protein: CASSFVMGRAKELFF.

This clonotype was detected only a few times. The V and J genes are TRBV18 and TRBJ2-3, with 8 bases aligning to TRBD2. The CDR3 has 14 residues. V shed 3 bases and J 1 base; nucleotides not matched to a gene: 0. Germline V lookup: CDR1 KGHSH, CDR2 LQKENI. The CDR3 loop reads CASSPREGTDTQYF. Here the CDR3 DNA reads TGTGCCAGCTCACCGCGGGAGGGCACAGATACGCAGTATTTT.

This clonotype was recorded a few times. The rearrangement uses TRBV28 and TRBJ2-5; the D gene is possibly TRBD1 (7 bases). The germline CDR1 and CDR2 sequences are MDHEN and SYDVKM. The CDR3 is 16 amino acids. V was pared by 4 bases and J by 3 bases, with 18 bases between. The CDR3 nucleotides are TGTGCCAGCAGTTACGGACAGGCGGGATCTAAAGAGACCCAGTACTTC. Protein product: CASSYGQAGSKETQYF. Together with reference TRBV28 and TRBJ2-5, the CDR3 gives the full variable domain: DVKVTQSSRYLVKRTGEKVFLECVQDMDHENMFWYRQDPGLGLRLIYFSYDVKMKEKGDIPEGYSVSREKKERFSLILESASTNQTSMYLCASSYGQAGSKETQYFGPGTRLLVL.

The CDR3 reads CASSLLPGQGAGEQYF. As DNA, the CDR3 is TGCGCCAGCAGCTTGTTACCGGGACAGGGGGCCGGCGAGCAGTACTTC. This chain uses TRBV5-1 with TRBJ2-7, with TRBD1 matching 12 bases. CDR3 size: 16 residues. Trimming at V came to 1 base and at J to 6 bases, leaving 8 bases not matched to a gene. The germline V gene encodes CDR1 SGHRS and CDR2 YFSETQ.

The CDR3, as DNA: TGCAGTGCTAGCCCCACTACTAGCGGGTTAGGGAATGAGCAGTTCTTC. Amino acids: CSASPTTSGLGNEQFF. V and J are TRBV20-1 and TRBJ2-1; TRBD2 agrees at 9 bases. The V segment lost 3 bases and the J segment 7 bases; nucleotides outside the gene matches: 13. CDR3 length: 16 amino acids. Germline assignment: CDR1 DFQATT and CDR2 SNEGSKA (reference sequence).

The rearrangement links TRBV19 to TRBJ2-3; D may correspond to TRBD1 or TRBD2 (5 bases each). Trimming pared 8 bases from V and 4 bases from J, leaving 28 bases between. From germline, CDR1 is LNHDA and CDR2 SQIVND (reference sequence). CDR3 length: 18 residues. This CDR3 reads CASSFSVGDLFSADTQYF. The CDR3 bases are TGTGCCAGTTCATTTTCGGTCGGGGACCTATTTTCGGCAGATACGCAGTATTTT.

CDR3 coding DNA: TGTGCCAGCAGTCTCGGGACAGCTTTGTATTTT. The encoded protein is CASSLGTALYF. The chain has TRBV28 and TRBJ2-3, with 7 bases fitting TRBD1. Germline V gene lookup returns CDR1 MDHEN and CDR2 SYDVKM. V dropped 5 bases and J dropped 14; count of bases not matched to a gene: 7. The CDR3 is made up of 11 amino acids.